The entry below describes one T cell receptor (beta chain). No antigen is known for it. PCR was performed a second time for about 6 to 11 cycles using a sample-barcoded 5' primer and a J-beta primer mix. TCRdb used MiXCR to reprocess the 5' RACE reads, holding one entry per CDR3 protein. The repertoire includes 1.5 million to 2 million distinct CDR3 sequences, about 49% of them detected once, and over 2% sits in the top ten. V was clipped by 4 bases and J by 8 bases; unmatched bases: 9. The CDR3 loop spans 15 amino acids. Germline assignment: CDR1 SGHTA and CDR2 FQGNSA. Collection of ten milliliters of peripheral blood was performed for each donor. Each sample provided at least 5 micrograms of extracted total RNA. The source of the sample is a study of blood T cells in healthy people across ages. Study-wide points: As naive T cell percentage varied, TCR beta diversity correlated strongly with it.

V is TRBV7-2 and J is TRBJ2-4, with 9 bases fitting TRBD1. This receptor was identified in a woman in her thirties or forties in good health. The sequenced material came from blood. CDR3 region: CASSSGQGFYDIQYF. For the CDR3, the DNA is TGTGCCAGCAGCTCCGGACAGGGGTTTTATGACATTCAGTACTTC.